This T cell receptor beta chain is drawn from a study of T cells in Graves' hyperthyroidism and ophthalmopathy. This clonotype showed up many times. Its matching antigen is unknown. General study points: Ophthalmopathy was identified by the model a median roughly 6.5 months ahead of onset.

RNA transcripts served as the template for amplifying TCR beta CDR3 regions. RT-PCR in the first round (using the HTBI primer set) targeted the TCR CDR3. TCRdb processed the multiplex PCR reads anew with MiXCR; each CDR3 protein has one entry. The sample lists hundreds of thousands of distinct CDR3 sequences, 11% to 15% occurring once. Germline values: CDR1 SGHDN, CDR2 FVKESK. CDR3 length: 15 amino acids. V shed 3 bases and J shed 5 bases, with 16 bases lying between them. Patients aged 18 to 65 had newly diagnosed hyperthyroidism that had lasted under 2 months. Patients having uncontrolled infection, another autoimmune disease, pregnancy or lactation were not included.

The V gene is TRBV14, the J gene TRBJ2-5; maybe TRBD2 (6 bases). The receptor was derived from a woman under 40 with Graves' hyperthyroidism that later progressed to Graves' ophthalmopathy. Sequencing was done on a sample of blood. The CDR3 DNA reads as TGTGCCAGCAGCCAGTGGTATACGGGAGTGGAGACCCAGTACTTC. Translating it yields CASSQWYTGVETQYF.